The present T cell receptor (beta chain) was sequenced within a study of identical twins. This CDR3 region has 14 residues. CDR1 DFQATT and CDR2 SNEGSKA come from the germline V gene (reference sequence). V lost 8 bases to trimming and J lost 2 bases; unmatched junction nucleotides: 10. MiXCR, run by TCRdb on the 5' RACE reads, gives a single entry per CDR3 protein. The sample consists of around 470,000 distinct CDR3 sequences, approximately 14% of them appearing once. These data were also reused for a study on yellow fever vaccine responses in identical twins.

Material for sequencing was CD4+ T cells sorted from blood. The TCR comes from a woman between 18 and 29 years old in good health. V gene TRBV20-1 combines with J gene TRBJ2-5; TRBD1 aligns across 8 bases. The CDR3 DNA sequence: TGCAGTTACCTCGGCAGGGGGCAGCAAGAGACCCAGTACTTC. Its protein product is CSYLGRGQQETQYF.